This TCR beta chain is from a study of Ad26.COV2.S vaccination and SARS-CoV-2 variants. As for the study in general: Ad26.COV2.S, an intramuscular injection, was given once or twice 56 days apart. The study, taken as a whole, reports: Vaccine recipients posted higher spike-specific TCR breadth than their placebo counterparts.

Details on this clone: Its antigen is still unknown.

Treatment described: around 19 received Ad26.COV2.S at low or high dose, single or two shots; 5 received placebo; per-sample allocation not given. Samples were taken on day 63 after the first vaccine or placebo injection. Clones were sequenced by immunoSEQ multiplex PCR, and TCRdb holds only the in-frame ones, with some missing. The repertoire consists of hundreds of thousands of clones, with around 92% occurring once and the leading ten covering about 1.5%. The TCR originated in a person between 18 and 65 years old who received the Ad26.COV2.S COVID-19 vaccine or a placebo. The sequences come from peripheral blood, collected in a trial of Ad26.COV2.S vaccine versus placebo.

CDR3 bases: TGTGCCAGTCTATTGAGACAGGGGGCAGGTAATCAGCCCCAGCATTTT. It encodes CASLLRQGAGNQPQHF. The chain is built from TRBV19 and TRBJ1-5, with 10 bases lining up with TRBD1. Germline lookup yields CDR1 LNHDA and CDR2 SQIVND (reference sequence). The CDR3 is made up of 16 amino acids. V was pared by 8 bases and J by 4 bases, with 11 bases of the junction left unmatched.